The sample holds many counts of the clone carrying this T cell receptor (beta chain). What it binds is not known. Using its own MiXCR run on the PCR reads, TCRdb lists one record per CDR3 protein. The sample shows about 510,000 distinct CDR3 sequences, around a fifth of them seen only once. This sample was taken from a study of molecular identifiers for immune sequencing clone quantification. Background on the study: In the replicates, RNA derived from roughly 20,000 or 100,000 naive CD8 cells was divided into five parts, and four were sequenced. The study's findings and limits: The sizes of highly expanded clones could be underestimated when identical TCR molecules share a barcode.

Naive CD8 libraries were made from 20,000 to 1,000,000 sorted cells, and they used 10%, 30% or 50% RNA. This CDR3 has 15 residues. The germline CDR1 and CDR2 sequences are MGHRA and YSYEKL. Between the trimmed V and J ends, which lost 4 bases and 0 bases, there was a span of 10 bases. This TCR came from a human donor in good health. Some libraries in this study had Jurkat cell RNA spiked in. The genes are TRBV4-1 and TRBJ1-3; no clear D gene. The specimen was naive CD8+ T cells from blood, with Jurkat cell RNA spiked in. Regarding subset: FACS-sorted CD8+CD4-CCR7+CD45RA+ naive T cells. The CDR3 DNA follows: TGCGCCAGCAGCCCGTTCGACACCTCTGGAAACACCATATATTTT. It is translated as CASSPFDTSGNTIYF.